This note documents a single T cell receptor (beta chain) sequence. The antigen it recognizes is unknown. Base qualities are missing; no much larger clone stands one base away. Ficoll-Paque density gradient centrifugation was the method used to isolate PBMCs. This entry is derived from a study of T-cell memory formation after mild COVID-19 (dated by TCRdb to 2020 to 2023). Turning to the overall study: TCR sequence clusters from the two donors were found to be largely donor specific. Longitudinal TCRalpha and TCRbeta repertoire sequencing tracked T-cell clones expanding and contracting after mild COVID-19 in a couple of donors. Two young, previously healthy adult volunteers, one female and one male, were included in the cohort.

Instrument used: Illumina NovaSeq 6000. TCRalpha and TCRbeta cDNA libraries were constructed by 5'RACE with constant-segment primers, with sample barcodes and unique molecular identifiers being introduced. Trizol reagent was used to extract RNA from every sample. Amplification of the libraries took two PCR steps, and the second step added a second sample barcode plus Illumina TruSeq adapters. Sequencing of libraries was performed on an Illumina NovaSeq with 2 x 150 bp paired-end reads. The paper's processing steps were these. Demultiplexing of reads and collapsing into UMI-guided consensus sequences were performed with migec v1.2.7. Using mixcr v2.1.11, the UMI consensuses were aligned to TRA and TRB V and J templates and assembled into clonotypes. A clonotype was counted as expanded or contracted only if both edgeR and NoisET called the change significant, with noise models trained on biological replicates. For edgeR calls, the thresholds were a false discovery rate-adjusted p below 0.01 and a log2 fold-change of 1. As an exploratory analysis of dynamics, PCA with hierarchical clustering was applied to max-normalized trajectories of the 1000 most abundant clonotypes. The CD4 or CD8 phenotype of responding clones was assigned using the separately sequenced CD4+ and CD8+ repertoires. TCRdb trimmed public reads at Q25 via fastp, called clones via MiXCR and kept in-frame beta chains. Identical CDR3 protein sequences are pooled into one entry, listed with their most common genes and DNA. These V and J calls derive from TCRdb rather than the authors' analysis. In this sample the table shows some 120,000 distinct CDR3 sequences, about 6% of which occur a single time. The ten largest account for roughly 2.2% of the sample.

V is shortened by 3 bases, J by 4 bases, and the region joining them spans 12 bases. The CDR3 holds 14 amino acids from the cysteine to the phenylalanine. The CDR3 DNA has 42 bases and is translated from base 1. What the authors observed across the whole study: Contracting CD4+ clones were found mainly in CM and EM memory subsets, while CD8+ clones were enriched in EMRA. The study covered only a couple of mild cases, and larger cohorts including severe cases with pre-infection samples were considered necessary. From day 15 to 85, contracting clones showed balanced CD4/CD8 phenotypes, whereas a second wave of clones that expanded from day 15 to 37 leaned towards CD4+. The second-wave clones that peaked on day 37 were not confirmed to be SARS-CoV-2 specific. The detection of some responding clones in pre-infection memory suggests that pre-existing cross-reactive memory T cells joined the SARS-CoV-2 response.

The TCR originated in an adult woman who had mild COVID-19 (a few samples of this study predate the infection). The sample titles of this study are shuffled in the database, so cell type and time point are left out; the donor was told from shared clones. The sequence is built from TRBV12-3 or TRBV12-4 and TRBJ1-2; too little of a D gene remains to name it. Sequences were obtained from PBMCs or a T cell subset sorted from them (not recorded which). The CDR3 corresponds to CASSFSGPAYGYTF. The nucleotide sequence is TGTGCCAGCAGTTTTTCTGGCCCAGCCTATGGCTACACCTTC.